This T cell receptor beta chain derives from a study of T cells in women clearing cervical HPV infection. The ends were cut back, 2 bases at V and 2 bases at J, with 9 bases in the middle. This CDR3 has 15 residues. Germline assignment: CDR1 SGHTA and CDR2 FQGTGA. Whole-study findings and limits: Controls had more TRBV6-7 (roughly 0.16%) than cases (roughly 0.11%).

Clones were sequenced by immunoSEQ multiplex PCR, and TCRdb holds only the in-frame ones, with some missing. The repertoire table contains over 30,000 clones. On this clone itself: Its antigen is unidentified. The CDR3 end is not reached by the read, which stops 3 residues before it; the germline J gene fills it in.

The sample was blood buffy coat. This chain connects TRBV7-3 to TRBJ2-2; D call uncertain. The source is a woman aged 18-70 years with a cervical HPV16 infection that either progressed to CIN3+ or cleared (not recorded which). CDR3 sequence: CASSLADINTGELFF. CDR3 bases read: TGTGCCAGCAGCTTAGCGGATATTAACACCGGGGAG.